This entry describes one TCR beta chain. The antigen remains unidentified. TCRdb reanalysed the reads using MiXCR and keeps one entry per CDR3 protein. There are 350,000 to 400,000 distinct CDR3 sequences in the sample; approximately 30% occur only once, and about 13% lies in the top ten. This sample stems from a study of T cell repertoires in cytomegalovirus infection. At the level of the study: Well-studied HLA-B-restricted epitopes and recently identified HLA-C-restricted epitopes of CMV were both used in the study.

There are 15 residues in the CDR3. V was clipped by 6 bases and J by 3 bases; unmatched bases: 8. Germline values: CDR1 MDHEN, CDR2 SYDVKM. The V and J genes are TRBV28 and TRBJ2-3, with 8 positions matching TRBD2. The origin of this receptor is a human donor in good health (CMV status not recorded). Some clones in this sample may be carry-over from other donors' samples. The sample in question was cultured PBMCs, obtained from culture after CMV antigen stimulation. CDR3 bases: TGTGCCAGCAGGACTAGCGCTCTAGGGACAGATACGCAGTATTTT. Protein: CASRTSALGTDTQYF. The full variable domain, rest sourced from reference TRBV28 and TRBJ2-3, is DVKVTQSSRYLVKRTGEKVFLECVQDMDHENMFWYRQDPGLGLRLIYFSYDVKMKEKGDIPEGYSVSREKKERFSLILESASTNQTSMYLCASRTSALGTDTQYFGPGTRLTVL.